Following are 2 T cell receptor beta chains from one sample sequenced in a study of T cell responses to AZD1222 COVID-19 vaccine. Here immunoSEQ multiplex PCR was the method, and the copy in TCRdb shows in-frame clones only, minus some. The data show some 140,000 clones, more than 90% seen once. Material: peripheral blood, obtained on day 0 of AZD1222 vaccination. The receptors shown here come from an adult in good health.

The chain has TRBV10-3 and TRBJ1-3; 11 bases match TRBD1. CDR1 and CDR2 (germline): ENHRY, SYGVKD. The V segment lost 4 bases and the J segment 4 bases; nucleotides outside the gene matches: 3. There are 15 residues in the CDR3. DNA for the CDR3: TGTGCCATCAGTGCGGACAGGGGGCCCGGAAACACCATATATTTT. Its translation is CAISADRGPGNTIYF.

This rearrangement joins TRBV4-3 to TRBJ2-1; tentatively, D is TRBD2 (6 bases). The CDR3 runs 16 residues. Germline CDR1 reads LGHNA; CDR2 reads YSLEER. The V gene lost 6 bases and the J gene lost 0 bases, with 15 bases spanning the gap. The CDR3 here is CASRHISGSSYNEQFF. The DNA of the CDR3 is TGCGCCAGCAGACATATTAGCGGCAGCTCCTACAATGAGCAGTTCTTC.